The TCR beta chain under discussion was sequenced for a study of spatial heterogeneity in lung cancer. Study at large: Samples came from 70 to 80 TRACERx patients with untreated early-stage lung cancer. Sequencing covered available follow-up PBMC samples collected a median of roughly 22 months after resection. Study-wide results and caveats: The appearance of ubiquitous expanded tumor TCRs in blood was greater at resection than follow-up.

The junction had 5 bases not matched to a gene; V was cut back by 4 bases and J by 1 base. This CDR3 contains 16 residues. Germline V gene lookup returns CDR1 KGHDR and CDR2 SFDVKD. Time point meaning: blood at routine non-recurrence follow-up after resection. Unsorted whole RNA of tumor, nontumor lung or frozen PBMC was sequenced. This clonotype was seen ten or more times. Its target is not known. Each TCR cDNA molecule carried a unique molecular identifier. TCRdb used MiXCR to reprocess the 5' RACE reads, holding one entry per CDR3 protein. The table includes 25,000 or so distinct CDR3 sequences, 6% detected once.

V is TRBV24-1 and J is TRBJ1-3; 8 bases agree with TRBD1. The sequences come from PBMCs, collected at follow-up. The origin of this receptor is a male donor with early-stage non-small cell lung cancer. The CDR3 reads CATSDPGTGSGNTIYF. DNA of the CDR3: TGTGCCACCAGTGACCCTGGGACAGGATCTGGAAACACCATATATTTT.